Below are 7 T cell receptor beta chains sequenced from a single sample in a study of T cells in Graves' hyperthyroidism and ophthalmopathy. TCR beta CDR3 region amplification was performed from RNA transcripts. RT-PCR in the first round (using the HTBI primer set) targeted the TCR CDR3. TCRdb fed the multiplex PCR reads into MiXCR, producing one record per CDR3 protein. The repertoire has over 650,000 distinct CDR3 sequences, 16% of them found once; the top ten carry under 10%. Sequencing was performed on blood. These receptors all come from a man aged 18 to 35 with Graves' hyperthyroidism.

The chain uses TRBV9 and TRBJ1-2; D remains ambiguous. V lost 0 bases and J 1 base, leaving 10 bases between the germline ends. The CDR3 has 15 residues. CDR1 and CDR2 (germline): SGDLS, YYNGEE. CDR3 DNA sequence: TGTGCCAGCAGCGTAGCCGGTAACGGTAACTATGGCTACACCTTC. Translating gives CASSVAGNGNYGYTF.

This rearrangement joins TRBV5-1 to TRBJ2-3, with TRBD1 as a possible D gene (5 bases). Per germline, CDR1 SGHRS and CDR2 YFSETQ. CDR3 length: 16 amino acids. V lost 2 bases and J lost 0, with 13 bases in between. The CDR3 loop is CASSFATGPSTDTQYF. DNA of the CDR3: TGCGCCAGCAGCTTCGCCACAGGACCTAGCACAGATACGCAGTATTTT.

In its sample, this clonotype was seen many times. Written as DNA, the CDR3 is TGTACAGGGGGCGTTTTTGGTGAGCAGTTCTTC. This encodes CTGGVFGEQFF. V is TRBV30 and J is TRBJ2-1; 9 bases fit TRBD1. Looked up from germline, CDR1 is GTSNPN and CDR2 is SVGIG (reference sequence). This CDR3 spans 11 amino acids. Based on the CDR3 plus reference TRBV30 and TRBJ2-1, the full variable domain is SQTIHQWPATLVQPVGSPLSLECTVEGTSNPNLYWYRQAAGRGLQLLFYSVGIGQISSEVPQNLSASRPQDRQFILSSKKLLLSDSGFYLCTGGVFGEQFFGPGTRLTVL.

This clonotype was counted between two and nine times. The gene calls are TRBV7-8 and TRBJ1-1, with 11 bases lining up with TRBD1. Trimming at V came to 3 bases and at J to 6 bases, leaving 6 bases not matched to a gene. The length of the CDR3 is 15 residues. Germline-derived CDR1 and CDR2 are SGHVS and FQNEAQ. CDR3 protein: CASSLERTGGPEAFF. CDR3 sequence (DNA): TGTGCCAGCAGCTTGGAGAGGACAGGGGGCCCTGAAGCTTTCTTT.

Turning to this clonotype: This is likely a read error, given that the CDR3 carries no conserved phenylalanine or tryptophan at its end. The V call is TRBV6-1, the J call TRBJ2-5; maybe TRBD1 (5 bases). Germline values: CDR1 MNHNS, CDR2 SASEGT. The germline V and J ends were trimmed by 5 bases and 2 bases, with 9 bases remaining between them. This CDR3 is 13 amino acids long. CDR3: CASSLQGQETQYS. The CDR3 nucleotides are TGTGCCAGCAGTCTCCAGGGTCAAGAGACCCAGTACTCC.

There are a few counts of this clonotype. The gene calls are TRBV7-2 and TRBJ1-5, with 8 nucleotides matching TRBD1. Unmatched junction bases numbered 5, after V lost 0 bases and J lost 7 bases. Germline CDR1 reads SGHTA; CDR2 reads FQGNSA. This CDR3 has 15 residues. CDR3 residues: CASSLATGAGQPQHF. The CDR3 region has the DNA TGTGCCAGCAGCTTAGCGACAGGGGCGGGGCAGCCCCAGCATTTT.

This clonotype turned up a few times. This chain links TRBV12-3 or TRBV12-4 with TRBJ2-1; a weak D match, TRBD2 (5 bases). Trimming stripped 4 bases from V and 0 bases from J, with 16 bases between. The CDR3 spans 17 residues. This CDR3 reads CASSWHLRVSSYNEQFF. CDR3 in DNA: TGTGCCAGCAGTTGGCACTTGAGGGTTAGCTCCTACAATGAGCAGTTCTTC.